The rows below give T cell receptor beta chains drawn from one sample of a study of T cell responses to AZD1222 COVID-19 vaccine. Here immunoSEQ multiplex PCR was the method, and the copy in TCRdb shows in-frame clones only, minus some. The repertoire holds approximately 120,000 clones, more than 70% seen once, with approximately 1.5% in the top ten. This sample comprised peripheral blood, obtained on day 0 of AZD1222 vaccination. The source of these receptors is an adult in good health. Each CDR3 is given with its conserved first and last residue. Each record gives: J gene, V gene, clone size, D gene, CDR3 protein, CDR3 DNA. The D gene is left open where the match is weak. Clone size appears in some rows only: once, few, many, or a class for an expanded clone.

J gene: TRBJ2-7; V gene: TRBV28; clone size: NA; D gene: NA; CDR3 protein: CASSYRDGQYF; CDR3 DNA: TGTGCCAGCAGTTACAGGGATGGGCAGTACTTC
J gene: TRBJ2-2; V gene: TRBV18; clone size: NA; D gene: NA; CDR3 protein: CASSPRAESGELFF; CDR3 DNA: TGTGCCAGCTCACCACGGGCAGAATCCGGGGAGCTGTTTTTT
J gene: TRBJ1-2; V gene: TRBV7-9; clone size: NA; D gene: NA; CDR3 protein: CASSSTTPNYGYTF; CDR3 DNA: TGTGCCAGCAGCTCTACAACCCCAAACTATGGCTACACCTTC
J gene: TRBJ2-2; V gene: TRBV5-4; clone size: once; D gene: TRBD2; CDR3 protein: CASSQGGLAGGPTGELFF; CDR3 DNA: TGTGCCAGCAGCCAGGGGGGACTAGCGGGAGGGCCCACCGGGGAGCTGTTTTTT
J gene: TRBJ2-7; V gene: TRBV13; clone size: NA; D gene: TRBD2; CDR3 protein: CASSLASGRRGAYEQYF; CDR3 DNA: TGTGCCAGCAGCTTAGCTAGCGGGAGAAGGGGTGCCTACGAGCAGTACTTC
J gene: TRBJ1-2; V gene: TRBV5-5; clone size: NA; D gene: NA; CDR3 protein: CASSEVGSHYGYTF; CDR3 DNA: TGTGCCAGCAGCGAAGTCGGCTCACACTATGGCTACACCTTC
J gene: TRBJ1-2; V gene: TRBV27; clone size: NA; D gene: NA; CDR3 protein: CASSLYPPTGNYGYTF; CDR3 DNA: TGTGCCAGCAGTTTATACCCCCCCACAGGGAACTATGGCTACACCTTC
J gene: TRBJ2-7; V gene: TRBV30; clone size: NA; D gene: NA; CDR3 protein: CAWSVLLSYEQYF; CDR3 DNA: TGTGCCTGGAGTGTACTCCTTTCCTACGAGCAGTACTTC
J gene: TRBJ1-3; V gene: TRBV15; clone size: NA; D gene: NA; CDR3 protein: CATSRLGSHGSSGNTIYF; CDR3 DNA: TGTGCCACCAGCAGATTGGGCTCTCATGGCTCCTCTGGAAACACCATATATTTT
J gene: TRBJ2-2; V gene: TRBV9; clone size: NA; D gene: NA; CDR3 protein: CASSVDRVPGELFF; CDR3 DNA: TGTGCCAGCAGCGTAGACAGGGTCCCCGGGGAGCTGTTTTTT
J gene: TRBJ1-5; V gene: TRBV12-3/TRBV12-4; clone size: NA; D gene: TRBD1; CDR3 protein: CASSFDRGQPQHF; CDR3 DNA: TGTGCCAGCAGTTTCGACAGGGGTCAGCCCCAGCATTTT
J gene: TRBJ1-1; V gene: TRBV5-4; clone size: NA; D gene: NA; CDR3 protein: CASSWGRMNTEAFF; CDR3 DNA: TGTGCCAGCAGCTGGGGACGGATGAACACTGAAGCTTTCTTT
J gene: TRBJ1-3; V gene: TRBV7-9; clone size: NA; D gene: NA; CDR3 protein: CASSLESAGRSGNTIYF; CDR3 DNA: TGTGCCAGCAGCTTAGAGTCGGCGGGGCGCTCTGGAAACACCATATATTTT
J gene: TRBJ1-3; V gene: TRBV27; clone size: NA; D gene: NA; CDR3 protein: CASRQGLSGNTIYF; CDR3 DNA: TGTGCCAGCAGACAGGGTTTATCTGGAAACACCATATATTTT
J gene: TRBJ1-2; V gene: TRBV19; clone size: NA; D gene: NA; CDR3 protein: CASTINRDTF; CDR3 DNA: TGTGCCAGTACCATCAATCGCGACACCTTC
J gene: TRBJ2-3; V gene: TRBV6-4; clone size: few; D gene: NA; CDR3 protein: CASSDYETDTQYF; CDR3 DNA: TGTGCCAGCAGTGACTATGAAACAGATACGCAGTATTTT
J gene: TRBJ2-1; V gene: TRBV2; clone size: NA; D gene: NA; CDR3 protein: CASSSGVGEQFF; CDR3 DNA: TGTGCCAGCAGTTCAGGGGTGGGCGAGCAGTTCTTC
J gene: TRBJ2-1; V gene: TRBV7-9; clone size: NA; D gene: TRBD2; CDR3 protein: CASRQLAGVYNEQFF; CDR3 DNA: TGTGCCAGCAGGCAACTAGCGGGAGTATACAATGAGCAGTTCTTC
J gene: TRBJ2-7; V gene: TRBV7-9; clone size: once; D gene: NA; CDR3 protein: CASSQTGLSYEQYF; CDR3 DNA: TGTGCCAGCAGCCAAACAGGTCTCTCCTACGAGCAGTACTTC
J gene: TRBJ2-1; V gene: TRBV2; clone size: NA; D gene: NA; CDR3 protein: CASSESPSSYNEQFF; CDR3 DNA: TGTGCCAGCAGTGAGAGTCCTAGCTCCTACAATGAGCAGTTCTTC
J gene: TRBJ2-2; V gene: TRBV7-9; clone size: NA; D gene: NA; CDR3 protein: CASSLASLGGTGELFF; CDR3 DNA: TGTGCCAGCAGCTTAGCCTCTCTCGGGGGCACCGGGGAGCTGTTTTTT
J gene: TRBJ1-1; V gene: TRBV4-1; clone size: NA; D gene: NA; CDR3 protein: CASSQETGVEAFF; CDR3 DNA: TGCGCCAGCAGCCAAGAGACAGGTGTTGAAGCTTTCTTT
J gene: TRBJ1-2; V gene: TRBV15; clone size: NA; D gene: NA; CDR3 protein: CATSRDVGDPGGYTF; CDR3 DNA: TGTGCCACCAGCAGAGATGTGGGCGATCCGGGCGGCTACACCTTC
J gene: TRBJ2-2; V gene: TRBV2; clone size: NA; D gene: TRBD2; CDR3 protein: CASSGGLARVNTGELFF; CDR3 DNA: TGTGCCAGCAGTGGGGGACTAGCGCGGGTCAACACCGGGGAGCTGTTTTTT
J gene: TRBJ1-6; V gene: TRBV12-5; clone size: NA; D gene: NA; CDR3 protein: CASGLVRELHFGGNSPLHF; CDR3 DNA: TGTGCTAGTGGTTTGGTACGTGAACTGCACTTTGGGGGTAATTCACCCCTCCACTTT
J gene: TRBJ2-1; V gene: TRBV7-2; clone size: NA; D gene: TRBD2; CDR3 protein: CASSLLTSGPNEQFF; CDR3 DNA: TGTGCCAGCAGCTTATTGACTAGCGGGCCCAATGAGCAGTTCTTC
J gene: TRBJ2-2; V gene: TRBV24-1; clone size: NA; D gene: NA; CDR3 protein: CATSASKGGAGELFF; CDR3 DNA: TGTGCCACCAGTGCCTCCAAAGGGGGGGCCGGGGAGCTGTTTTTT
J gene: TRBJ1-1; V gene: TRBV27; clone size: once; D gene: TRBD1; CDR3 protein: CASSLRDRVWTEAFF; CDR3 DNA: TGTGCCAGCAGTTTGCGGGACAGGGTATGGACTGAAGCTTTCTTT
J gene: TRBJ2-7; V gene: TRBV29-1; clone size: NA; D gene: NA; CDR3 protein: CSVVTVSSYEQYF; CDR3 DNA: TGCAGCGTTGTTACTGTTAGCTCCTACGAGCAGTACTTC
J gene: TRBJ2-5; V gene: TRBV24-1; clone size: NA; D gene: NA; CDR3 protein: CATSGETAQETQYF; CDR3 DNA: TGTGCCACCAGTGGAGAGACAGCTCAAGAGACCCAGTACTTC
J gene: TRBJ2-7; V gene: TRBV27; clone size: NA; D gene: NA; CDR3 protein: CASSLYLGTDLYEQYF; CDR3 DNA: TGTGCCAGCAGTTTATATTTGGGGACTGACCTTTACGAGCAGTACTTC
J gene: TRBJ1-1; V gene: TRBV7-3; clone size: NA; D gene: TRBD1; CDR3 protein: CASSRQGGDTEAFF; CDR3 DNA: TGTGCCAGCAGCCGACAGGGAGGGGACACTGAAGCTTTCTTT
J gene: TRBJ1-1; V gene: TRBV7-3; clone size: NA; D gene: NA; CDR3 protein: CATRRNTEAFF; CDR3 DNA: TGTGCCACCAGGAGGAACACTGAAGCTTTCTTT
J gene: TRBJ1-6; V gene: TRBV6-1; clone size: NA; D gene: NA; CDR3 protein: CASSEEEGGNSPLHF; CDR3 DNA: TGTGCCAGCAGTGAAGAGGAAGGCGGGAATTCACCCCTCCACTTT
J gene: TRBJ2-7; V gene: TRBV10-2; clone size: NA; D gene: NA; CDR3 protein: CASSESLGPRRYEQYF; CDR3 DNA: TGCGCCAGCAGTGAGTCCCTGGGACCCCGACGCTACGAGCAGTACTTC
J gene: TRBJ1-5; V gene: TRBV10-2; clone size: NA; D gene: TRBD1; CDR3 protein: CASHLTGANQPQHF; CDR3 DNA: TGCGCCAGCCACCTGACAGGGGCCAATCAGCCCCAGCATTTT
J gene: TRBJ1-5; V gene: TRBV6-5; clone size: NA; D gene: NA; CDR3 protein: CASSYSGPALNQPQHF; CDR3 DNA: TGTGCCAGCAGTTACTCGGGTCCTGCCCTCAATCAGCCCCAGCATTTT
J gene: TRBJ2-1; V gene: TRBV29-1; clone size: NA; D gene: NA; CDR3 protein: CSVEGFERNSYNEQFF; CDR3 DNA: TGCAGCGTTGAAGGGTTCGAGCGGAATTCCTACAATGAGCAGTTCTTC
J gene: TRBJ2-1; V gene: TRBV21-1; clone size: NA; D gene: NA; CDR3 protein: CASSIQELSYNEQFF; CDR3 DNA: TGTGCCAGCAGTATTCAGGAACTCTCCTACAATGAGCAGTTCTTC
J gene: TRBJ2-2; V gene: TRBV7-3; clone size: NA; D gene: NA; CDR3 protein: CASSLQGPELAGELFF; CDR3 DNA: TGTGCCAGCAGCTTACAGGGACCGGAGCTCGCCGGGGAGCTGTTTTTT
J gene: TRBJ2-1; V gene: TRBV14; clone size: NA; D gene: TRBD2; CDR3 protein: CASSQIELAGGHLYEQFF; CDR3 DNA: TGTGCCAGCAGCCAAATCGAGCTAGCGGGAGGCCATTTGTATGAGCAGTTCTTC
J gene: TRBJ2-3; V gene: TRBV5-6; clone size: NA; D gene: TRBD2; CDR3 protein: CASRFGGRYTDTQYF; CDR3 DNA: TGTGCCAGCAGATTCGGCGGGAGGTACACAGATACGCAGTATTTT
J gene: TRBJ1-4; V gene: TRBV3-1/TRBV3-2; clone size: NA; D gene: NA; CDR3 protein: CASSQDRGSNEKLFF; CDR3 DNA: TGTGCCAGCAGCCAAGATCGGGGCTCAAATGAAAAACTGTTTTTT